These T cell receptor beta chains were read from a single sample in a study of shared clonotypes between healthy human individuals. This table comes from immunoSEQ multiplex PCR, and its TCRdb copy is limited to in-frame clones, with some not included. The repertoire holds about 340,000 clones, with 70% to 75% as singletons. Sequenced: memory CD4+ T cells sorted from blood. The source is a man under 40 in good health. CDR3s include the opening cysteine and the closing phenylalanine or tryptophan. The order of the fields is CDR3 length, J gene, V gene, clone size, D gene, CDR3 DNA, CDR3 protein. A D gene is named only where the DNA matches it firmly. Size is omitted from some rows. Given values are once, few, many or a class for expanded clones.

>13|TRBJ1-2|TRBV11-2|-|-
TGTGCCAGCAGCTTAGATGACCCGCGGGGCTACACCTTC
CASSLDDPRGYTF
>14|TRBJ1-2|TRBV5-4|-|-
TGTGCCAGCAGCCTGTCAGGGACCAACTATGGCTACACCTTC
CASSLSGTNYGYTF
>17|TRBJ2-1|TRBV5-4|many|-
TGTGCCAGCAGCTTGTCCGGAGGACTCGGAACCTACAATGAGCAGTTCTTC
CASSLSGGLGTYNEQFF
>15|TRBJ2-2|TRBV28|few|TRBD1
TGTGCCAGCAGTCTACAGGGGGCCAACACCGGGGAGCTGTTTTTT
CASSLQGANTGELFF
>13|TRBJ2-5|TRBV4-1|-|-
TGCGCCAGCAGCCAAGTCGTGAGGGAGACCCAGTACTTC
CASSQVVRETQYF
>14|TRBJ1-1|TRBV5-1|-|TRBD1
TGCGCCAGCAGCTGGACAGGGAAGGACACTGAAGCTTTCTTT
CASSWTGKDTEAFF
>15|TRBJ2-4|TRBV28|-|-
TGTGCCAGCACGTATATCGGAATAGCCAAAAACATTCAGTACTTC
CASTYIGIAKNIQYF
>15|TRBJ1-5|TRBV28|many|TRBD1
TGTGCCAGCAGTAACCGTGACAGGGGAAATCAGCCCCAGCATTTT
CASSNRDRGNQPQHF
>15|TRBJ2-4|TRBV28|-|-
TGTGCCAGCAGCCAACAACGGGTAGCCAAAAACATTCAGTACTTC
CASSQQRVAKNIQYF
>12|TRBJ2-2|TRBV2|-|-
TGTGCCAGCAGTGGGGTTGCCGGGGAGCTGTTTTTT
CASSGVAGELFF
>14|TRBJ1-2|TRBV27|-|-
TGTGCCAGCAAGCGAGCGGGCCTTAACTATGGCTACACCTTC
CASKRAGLNYGYTF
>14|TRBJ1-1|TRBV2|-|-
TGTGCCAGCAGTGAATGGGTGCATGGAACTGAAGCTTTCTTT
CASSEWVHGTEAFF
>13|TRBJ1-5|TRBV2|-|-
TGTGCCACAAACCGGGAAGCGAATCAGCCCCAGCATTTT
CATNREANQPQHF
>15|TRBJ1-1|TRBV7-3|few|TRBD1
TGTGCCAGCAGCTTGATAGCAGGGGGGAACACTGAAGCTTTCTTT
CASSLIAGGNTEAFF
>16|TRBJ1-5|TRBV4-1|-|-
TGCGCCAGTAGCCAAGGCGCCAGGGTTGGTAATCAGCCCCAGCATTTT
CASSQGARVGNQPQHF
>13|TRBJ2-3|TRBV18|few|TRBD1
TGTGCCAGCTCACGGGACAGGGAAAATACGCAGTATTTT
CASSRDRENTQYF
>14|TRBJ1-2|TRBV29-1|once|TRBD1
TGCAGCGTTAAACTCGGACAGGGGAGCTATGGCTACACCTTC
CSVKLGQGSYGYTF
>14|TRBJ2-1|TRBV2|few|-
TGTGCCAGCAGAGGAGGACTCGCCTACAATGAGCAGTTCTTC
CASRGGLAYNEQFF
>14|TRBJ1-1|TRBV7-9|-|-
TGTGCCAGCAGTTCGTGGGGGTTGCACACTGAAGCTTTCTTT
CASSSWGLHTEAFF
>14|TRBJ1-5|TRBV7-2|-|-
TGTGCCAGCAGCTTAAGTGTAGGGGAGCGGCCCCAGCATTTT
CASSLSVGERPQHF
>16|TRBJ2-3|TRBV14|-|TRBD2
TGTGCCAGCAGCCAAGATACGGGAGGGCTGGTAGATACGCAGTATTTT
CASSQDTGGLVDTQYF
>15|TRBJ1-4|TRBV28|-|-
TGTGCCAGCAGCGACTGGGCGAATTATAATGAAAAACTGTTTTTT
CASSDWANYNEKLFF
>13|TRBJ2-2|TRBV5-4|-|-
TGTGCCAGCAGCTTCGGGGGGCCCGGGGAGCTGTTTTTT
CASSFGGPGELFF
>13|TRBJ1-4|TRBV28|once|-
TGTGCCAGCAGGCGGGGGGGAAGCGAAAAACTGTTTTTT
CASRRGGSEKLFF
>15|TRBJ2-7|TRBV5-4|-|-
TGTGCCAGCAGCCCCCTTGGCGGGAAGACCTACGAGCAGTACTTC
CASSPLGGKTYEQYF
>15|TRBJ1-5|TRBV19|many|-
TGTGCCAGTGAGGTAGGGGCGAGGCGCAATCAGCCCCAGCATTTT
CASEVGARRNQPQHF
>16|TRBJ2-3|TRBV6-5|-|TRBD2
TGTGCCAGCAGTTTAGGGCAGCGGGAGCGTTTAGATACGCAGTATTTT
CASSLGQRERLDTQYF
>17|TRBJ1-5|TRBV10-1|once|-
TGCGCCAGCAGTGGAGTACAGGGTTGCCGGCGCAATCAGCCCCAGCATTTT
CASSGVQGCRRNQPQHF
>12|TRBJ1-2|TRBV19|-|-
TGTGCCAGTAACCGGGCCAAATATGGCTACACCTTC
CASNRAKYGYTF
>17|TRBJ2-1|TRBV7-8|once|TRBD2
TGTGCCAGCAGCAACCGCCCGGGACTAGCGGGATTGGATGAGCAGTTCTTC
CASSNRPGLAGLDEQFF
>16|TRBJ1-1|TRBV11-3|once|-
TGTGCCAGCAGCCACGGAGGCGAGGCCCGCGGGACTGAAGCTTTCTTT
CASSHGGEARGTEAFF
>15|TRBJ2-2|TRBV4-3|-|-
TGCGCCAGCAGCCAAGAGCGATTGGACACCGGGGAGCTGTTTTTT
CASSQERLDTGELFF
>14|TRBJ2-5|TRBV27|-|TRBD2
TGTGCCAGCAGTTTCCGGACTAGCGGAGAGACCCAGTACTTC
CASSFRTSGETQYF
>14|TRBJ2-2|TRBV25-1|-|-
TGTGCCAGCAATAGGCAGGGTAACACCGGGGAGCTGTTTTTT
CASNRQGNTGELFF
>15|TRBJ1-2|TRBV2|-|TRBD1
TGTGCCAGCAGTGCACAACAGGGGACCCAATATGGCTACACCTTC
CASSAQQGTQYGYTF
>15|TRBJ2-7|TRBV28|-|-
TGTGCCAGCAGTTTCGGCGGAGTGGCGGTTTCCGTGCAGTACTTC
CASSFGGVAVSVQYF
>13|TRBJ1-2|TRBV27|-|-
TGTGCCACCAAGGCGTTGGCGGAGGGGGGCTACACCTTC
CATKALAEGGYTF
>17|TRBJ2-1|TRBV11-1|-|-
TGTGCCAGCAGCTTAAGGGGACTCGCCTCCTCCTACAATGAGCAGTTCTTC
CASSLRGLASSYNEQFF
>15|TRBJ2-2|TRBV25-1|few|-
TGTGCCAGCAGTGATTGGGGGCCGAACACCGGGGAGCTGTTTTTT
CASSDWGPNTGELFF
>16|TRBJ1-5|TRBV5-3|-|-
TGTGCCAGAAGCTTGGCGGTAGGGCAGCACAATCAGCCCCAGCATTTT
CARSLAVGQHNQPQHF
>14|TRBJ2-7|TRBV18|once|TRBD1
TGTGCCAGCTCACCTTGGGACAGGACCTACGAGCAGTACTTC
CASSPWDRTYEQYF
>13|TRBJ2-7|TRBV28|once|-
TGTGCCACCCTGGACATCCCCACCTACGAGCAGTACTTC
CATLDIPTYEQYF
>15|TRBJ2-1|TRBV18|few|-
TGTGCCAGCTCACTTGGTCGCTCGGGACACAATGAGCAGTTCTTC
CASSLGRSGHNEQFF
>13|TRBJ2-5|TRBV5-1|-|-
TGCGCCAGCAGCTTCCTTGGGGAGGAGACCCAGTACTTC
CASSFLGEETQYF
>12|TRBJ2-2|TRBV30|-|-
TGTGCCTGGACCTTCCTCCCCGGGGAGCTGTTTTTT
CAWTFLPGELFF
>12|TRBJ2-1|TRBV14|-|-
TGTGCCAGCAGCCTCGTCGTGGGCGAGCAGTTCTTC
CASSLVVGEQFF
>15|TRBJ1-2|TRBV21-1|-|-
TGTGCCAGCAGTCCTCGCGGCGGGGGAAGGAATGGCTACACCTTC
CASSPRGGGRNGYTF
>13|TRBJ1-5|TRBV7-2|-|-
TGTGCCAGCAGCTTACAGGGTAGTCAGCCCCAGCATTTT
CASSLQGSQPQHF
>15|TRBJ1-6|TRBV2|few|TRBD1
TGTGCCAGCAGTGAGTTGACAGGGGGAAATTCACCCCTCCACTTT
CASSELTGGNSPLHF
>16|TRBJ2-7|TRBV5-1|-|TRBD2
TGCGCCAGCAGCCTGGCTCCGGGACTAGCGGTCTACGAGCAGTACTTC
CASSLAPGLAVYEQYF
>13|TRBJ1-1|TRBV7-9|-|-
TGTGCCAGCAGCCCAGACAAGAACCCCGAAGCTTTCTTT
CASSPDKNPEAFF
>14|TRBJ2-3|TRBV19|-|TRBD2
TGTGCCAGTAGGGCAGCGGGATTCACAGATACGCAGTATTTT
CASRAAGFTDTQYF